Listed here are 21 T cell receptor beta chains from one sample, sequenced in a study of T cells after yellow fever vaccination. TCRdb recomputed calls from the 5' RACE reads with MiXCR, one row per CDR3 protein. This sample carries about 310,000 distinct CDR3 sequences, around 3.9% of them seen once, and the ten largest clones take around 22%. The sample in question was PBMCs, obtained on the day of the yellow fever booster vaccination. These receptors originate from a man aged 18 to 29 who received the YFV17D yellow fever vaccine.

This clonotype has more than one count but fewer than ten. V is TRBV10-3 and J is TRBJ1-1, with D possibly matching TRBD1 (5 bases). This CDR3 region has 12 residues. Germline lookup yields CDR1 ENHRY and CDR2 SYGVKD. V lost 11 bases, J lost 11 bases, and 21 bases lay in between. Here the CDR3 reads CAAHSSGVGAFF. The DNA for the CDR3 is TGTGCCGCACACTCGTCGGGGGTCGGCGCTTTCTTT.

The sample holds a few counts of this clonotype. This chain joins TRBV10-3 and TRBJ2-7; 7 positions match TRBD1. The CDR3 covers 13 residues. The germline V gene encodes CDR1 ENHRY and CDR2 SYGVKD. V shed 6 bases and J 2 bases; nucleotides not matched to a gene: 4. The CDR3 sequence is CAISPGQPYEQYV. The CDR3 DNA reads as TGTGCCATCAGCCCGGGACAGCCCTACGAGCAGTACGTC.

The chain carries TRBV24-1 and TRBJ2-1; possible D gene TRBD2, 6 bases. Between the trimmed V and J ends, which lost 7 bases and 0 bases, there was a span of 12 bases. This CDR3 has 15 amino acids. The germline CDR1 and CDR2 sequences are KGHDR and SFDVKD. For the CDR3, the DNA is TGTGCCACCAGCCGGAGGGGATCCTCCTACAATGAGCAGTTCTTC. It translates to CATSRRGSSYNEQFF.

This clonotype occurred many times. The chain joins TRBV19 to TRBJ2-1; 8 bases fit TRBD2. CDR1 is LNHDA, CDR2 SQIVND, per germline (reference sequence). V lost 6 bases to trimming and J lost 8 bases; unmatched junction nucleotides: 12. The CDR3 has 15 residues. The CDR3 DNA follows: TGTGCCAGTAGCCCCGGGACTAGGGGGGTCGATGAGCAGTTCTTC. It translates to CASSPGTRGVDEQFF.

This clonotype was found a few times. The chain joins TRBV7-2 to TRBJ2-3; 12 bases agree with TRBD2. V lost 4 bases, J lost 0 bases, and 8 bases stayed unmatched. CDR1 and CDR2 (germline): SGHTA, FQGNSA. This CDR3 comprises 18 residues. The CDR3 DNA reads TGTGCCAGCAGCTACGGACTAGCGGGGCGTAGTAGCACAGATACGCAGTATTTT. It encodes CASSYGLAGRSSTDTQYF.

The V and J genes are TRBV19 and TRBJ2-1, with a possible D match to TRBD2 (6 bases). Germline lookup yields CDR1 LNHDA and CDR2 SQIVND (reference sequence). V lost 4 bases and J lost 6, with 31 bases in between. This CDR3 is 20 amino acids long. This chain's CDR3 is CASSTTLSAGHYRGLNEQFF. Written as DNA, the CDR3 is TGTGCCAGTAGTACGACCCTCTCAGCGGGTCACTACCGAGGACTCAATGAGCAGTTCTTC. Drawing the rest from reference TRBV19 and TRBJ2-1, the complete variable domain is DGGITQSPKYLFRKEGQNVTLSCEQNLNHDAMYWYRQDPGQGLRLIYYSQIVNDFQKGDIAEGYSVSREKKESFPLTVTSAQKNPTAFYLCASSTTLSAGHYRGLNEQFFGPGTRLTVL.

The chain employs TRBV27 and TRBJ2-1, with 8 nucleotides matching TRBD2. From germline, CDR1 is MNHEY and CDR2 SMNVEV (reference sequence). V gave up 11 bases and J gave up 15 bases; unmatched junction bases: 12. The CDR3 has 11 amino acids. The CDR3 sequence: CAGTRGGGRFF. The CDR3 nucleotides are TGTGCCGGGACTAGAGGGGGGGGTCGGTTCTTC.

This clonotype was recorded at least ten times. The chain combines TRBV4-3 with TRBJ2-2; 7 bases align to TRBD2. CDR3 length equals 19 residues. Germline V gene lookup returns CDR1 LGHNA and CDR2 YSLEER. V was pared by 3 bases and J by 0 bases, with 13 bases of the junction left unmatched. CDR3: CASSHHAQGGSANTGELFF. The CDR3 DNA is TGCGCCAGCAGCCACCACGCGCAGGGAGGGTCCGCGAACACCGGGGAGCTGTTTTTT.

The J gene is TRBJ2-1, the V gene TRBV7-6; 9 positions match TRBD1. V trimming: 4 bases; J trimming: 4 bases; junction bases outside the gene matches: 8. CDR3 length: 16 residues. Germline V gives CDR1 SGHVS, CDR2 FNYEAQ. CDR3 amino acids: CASSSQGADPYNEQFF. CDR3 in DNA: TGTGCCAGCAGCTCACAGGGGGCAGACCCTTACAATGAGCAGTTCTTC.

The chain is built from TRBV2 and TRBJ2-1; 11 nucleotides agree with TRBD2. V lost 6 bases and J lost 12; bases outside the gene matches: 4. The CDR3 consists of 12 residues. Germline CDR1 is SNHLY and CDR2 is FYNNEI. The DNA of the CDR3 is TGTGCCAGCAGGGCTAGCGGGGGGTCGCAGTTCTTC. As protein: CASRASGGSQFF.

This clonotype was picked up many times. CDR3 amino acids: CASSLMDSRGQETQYF. The CDR3 nucleotides are TGTGCCAGCAGCTTAATGGACAGTAGGGGCCAAGAGACCCAGTACTTC. J is TRBJ2-5 and V is TRBV11-2; D is perhaps TRBD1 (6 bases). This CDR3 contains 16 residues. Trimming cost V 2 bases and J 1 base, with 14 bases left between them. Germline V lookup: CDR1 SGHAT, CDR2 FQNNGV. Looking up the rest from reference TRBV11-2 and TRBJ2-5 gives the full variable domain: EAGVAQSPRYKIIEKRQSVAFWCNPISGHATLYWYQQILGQGPKLLIQFQNNGVVDDSQLPKDRFSAERLKGVDSTLKIQPAKLEDSAVYLCASSLMDSRGQETQYFGPGTRLLVL.

This clonotype was recorded many times. V is TRBV3-1 and J is TRBJ1-3; D call uncertain. Trimming removed 0 bases from V and 5 bases from J, with 8 bases in between. The CDR3 has 14 amino acids. Looked up from germline, CDR1 is LGHDT and CDR2 is YNNKEL (reference sequence). The CDR3 sequence: CASSQDGQRNTIYF. CDR3 bases: TGTGCCAGCAGCCAAGATGGGCAACGAAACACCATATATTTT.

The V and J genes are TRBV6-5 and TRBJ1-5; unclear D gene. In germline, CDR1 is MNHEY, CDR2 SVGAGI. V lost 0 bases and J lost 6, with 6 bases in between. The CDR3 spans 13 residues. CDR3: CASSYSGFQPQHF. The CDR3 bases are TGTGCCAGCAGTTACTCGGGGTTTCAGCCCCAGCATTTT.

The table lists this clonotype with many counts. The DNA of the CDR3 is TGCAGCGTTTCGAATGTGGGGGAGCAGTACGTC. As protein: CSVSNVGEQYV. The rearrangement joins TRBV29-1 to TRBJ2-7; the D is unclear. Trimming took 5 bases from V and 7 from J, leaving 12 bases between them. CDR3 length: 11 amino acids. Germline V CDR1 and CDR2: SQVTM, ANQGSEA.

This clonotype was counted at least ten times. This chain joins TRBV7-3 and TRBJ2-5; no firm D call. The CDR3 sequence is 13 residues long. The germline V gene encodes CDR1 SGHTA and CDR2 FQGTGA. The germline V and J ends were trimmed by 2 bases and 5 bases, with 9 bases remaining between them. The CDR3 nucleotides read TGTGCCAGCAGCTTAGGGCCGTCTGAGACCCAGTACTTC. Translation gives CASSLGPSETQYF.

This clonotype was picked up many times. The gene calls are TRBV12-5 and TRBJ2-3; D possibly corresponds to TRBD1 (6 bases). Trimming stripped 3 bases from V and 0 bases from J, with 7 bases between. The CDR3 has 14 amino acids. Germline loops: CDR1 LGHNT, CDR2 FRNRAP. Here the CDR3 DNA reads TGTGCTAGTGGTTTACAGGGCAGCACAGATACGCAGTATTTT. Translated: CASGLQGSTDTQYF.

This clonotype was observed at least ten times. The chain links TRBV4-1 to TRBJ2-5; the D call may be TRBD1 or TRBD2 (5 bases each). This CDR3 is built from 16 residues. Germline lookup yields CDR1 MGHRA and CDR2 YSYEKL. The ends were cut back, 4 bases at V and 1 base at J, with 16 bases in the middle. CDR3 sequence reads: CASSRPGTYSQETQYF. The DNA for the CDR3 is TGCGCCAGCAGCCGGCCCGGGACCTACTCCCAAGAGACCCAGTACTTC.

This clonotype was seen at least ten times. In DNA form, the CDR3 reads TGCGCCAGCAGCTTGGTTGCTAGCGGGGTGGATACGCAGTATTTT. It is translated as CASSLVASGVDTQYF. The chain joins TRBV5-1 to TRBJ2-3; 9 nucleotides align to TRBD2. V dropped 0 bases and J dropped 6; count of bases not matched to a gene: 5. The CDR3 has 15 residues. Germline V lookup: CDR1 SGHRS, CDR2 YFSETQ.

This clonotype was seen ten or more times. This chain connects TRBV15 to TRBJ2-1; D tentatively reads TRBD1 or TRBD2 (5 bases each). The CDR3 loop spans 14 amino acids. Germline CDR1 and CDR2: LNHNV and YYDKDF (reference sequence). Trimming pared 1 base from V and 6 bases from J, leaving 10 bases between. In DNA, the CDR3 is TGTGCCACCAGCAGAGTAGGGGCGGGCAATGAGCAGTTCTTC. Translating gives CATSRVGAGNEQFF.

The CDR3 spells CATRQRRNYGYTF. Here the CDR3 DNA reads TGTGCCACGCGACAGCGTCGTAACTATGGCTACACCTTC. The rearrangement uses TRBV6-5 and TRBJ1-2; D perhaps matches TRBD1 (5 bases). Germline assignment: CDR1 MNHEY and CDR2 SVGAGI. The CDR3 length is 13 residues. Trimming cost V 10 bases and J 1 base, with 13 bases left between them.

This clonotype was seen many times. The chain has TRBV5-1 and TRBJ2-1, with D possibly matching TRBD1 (5 bases). Germline V gene data show CDR1 as SGHRS and CDR2 as YFSETQ. V shed 2 bases and J shed 9 bases, with 12 bases lying between them. CDR3 size: 13 residues. CDR3 sequence (DNA): TGCGCCAGCAGCTTTGACAGCGAAGGTGAGCAGTTCTTC. It translates to CASSFDSEGEQFF.